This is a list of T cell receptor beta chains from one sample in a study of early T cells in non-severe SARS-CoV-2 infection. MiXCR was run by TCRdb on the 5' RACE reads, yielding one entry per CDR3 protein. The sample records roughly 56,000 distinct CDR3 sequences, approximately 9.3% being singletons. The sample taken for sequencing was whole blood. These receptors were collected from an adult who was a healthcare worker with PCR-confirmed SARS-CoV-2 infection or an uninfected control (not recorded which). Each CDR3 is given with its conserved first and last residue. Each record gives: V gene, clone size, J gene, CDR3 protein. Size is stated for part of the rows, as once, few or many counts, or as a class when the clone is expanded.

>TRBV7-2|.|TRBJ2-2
CASSLDTGELFF
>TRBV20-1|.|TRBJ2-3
CSALLPGHNTDTQYF
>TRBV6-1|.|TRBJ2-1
CASSEPGKGPYNEQFF
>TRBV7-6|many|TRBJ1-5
CASSLGQVNQPQHF
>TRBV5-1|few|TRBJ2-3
CASRIFRDRGVSDTQYF
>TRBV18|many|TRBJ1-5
CASSPGQGRQPQHF
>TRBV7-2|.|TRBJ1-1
CASSLALTGNTEAFF
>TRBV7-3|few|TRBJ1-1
CASSSTGTGDEAFF
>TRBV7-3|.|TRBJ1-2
CASSQTGTAGYTF
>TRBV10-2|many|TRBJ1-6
CASSESGDRNSPLHF
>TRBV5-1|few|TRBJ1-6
CASSLEVSDTGVDSPLHF
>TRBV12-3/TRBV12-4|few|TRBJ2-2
CASSLGYIFTGELFF
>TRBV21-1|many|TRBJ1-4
CASSKPLWEQEAYNEKLFF
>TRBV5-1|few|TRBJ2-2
CASSLVVREGGELFF
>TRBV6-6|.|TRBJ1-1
CASSSMGSTEAFF
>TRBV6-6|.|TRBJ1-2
CASSSGTGNSYGYTF
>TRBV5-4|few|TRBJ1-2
CASSWYAQADYGYTF
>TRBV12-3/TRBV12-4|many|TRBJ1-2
CASRSSVRVYGYTF
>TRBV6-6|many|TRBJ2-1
CASSYGRREQFF
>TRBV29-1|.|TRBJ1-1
CSAAGQGLPEAFF
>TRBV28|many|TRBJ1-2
CASRAGQGGYGYTF
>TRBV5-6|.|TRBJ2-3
CASSLGVSSTDTQYF
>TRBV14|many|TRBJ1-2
CASRPFDRYRTSGYTF
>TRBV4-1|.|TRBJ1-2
CASSQVQSRTNYGYTF
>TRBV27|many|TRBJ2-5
CASSLIPGTQETQYF
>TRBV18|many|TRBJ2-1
CASSPLGYDNEQFF
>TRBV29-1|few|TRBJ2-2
CSVEGDRGPVGELFF
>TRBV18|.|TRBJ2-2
CASSPKSGSGTGELFF
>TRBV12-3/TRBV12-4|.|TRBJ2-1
CASSRTSGGAAEQFF
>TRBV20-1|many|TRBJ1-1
CSVGIGSPSEAFF
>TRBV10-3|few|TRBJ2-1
CAISRTSLSPVYEQFF
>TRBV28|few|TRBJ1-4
CASSSQQGRGEKLFF
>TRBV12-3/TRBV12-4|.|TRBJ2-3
CASSSTKPTDTQYF
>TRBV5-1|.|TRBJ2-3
CASSLEGQNTDTQYF
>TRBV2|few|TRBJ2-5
CAGQGDFQETQYF
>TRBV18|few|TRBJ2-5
CASSRGQQETQYF
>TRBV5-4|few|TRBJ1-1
CASRREREAFF
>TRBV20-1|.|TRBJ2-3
CSAGPARWVMQYF
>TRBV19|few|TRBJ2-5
CASSIDRERRQETQYF
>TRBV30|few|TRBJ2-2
CAWSVLSSTGELFF
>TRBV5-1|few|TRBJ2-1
CASTSGVDEQFF
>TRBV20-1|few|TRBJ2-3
CSANKRGGSTDTQYF
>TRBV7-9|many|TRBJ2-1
CASSSRGGRDNEQFF
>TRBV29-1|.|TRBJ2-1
CSVEGGQGAVGPYNEQFF
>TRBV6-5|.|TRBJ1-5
CASGGGSQPQHF
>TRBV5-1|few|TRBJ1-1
CASSIGQAEAFF
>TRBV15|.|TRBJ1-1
CATSLTLGTEAFF
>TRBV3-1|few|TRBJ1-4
CASSQDHSQNEKLFF
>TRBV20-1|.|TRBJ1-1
CSACGTGAVNTEAFF
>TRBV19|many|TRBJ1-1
CASRGLPGQGGTEAFF
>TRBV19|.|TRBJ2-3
CASSAYRGPTLGTDTQYF
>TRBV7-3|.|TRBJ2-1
CAKRSLCSYNEQFF
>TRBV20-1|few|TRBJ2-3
CSARKTTEAGETDTQYF
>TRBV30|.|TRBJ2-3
CAWSLSGDTQYF
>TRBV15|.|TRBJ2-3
CATSSYTGGVVVDTQYF